The table lists the clone carrying this T cell receptor beta chain with a few counts. TCRdb keeps only in-frame clones here, not all; method: immunoSEQ multiplex PCR. The sample shows fewer than 350,000 clones, 70% to 90% of them seen only once. This sample is part of a study of blood T cell repertoires in COVID-19. Germline V gene data show CDR1 as KGHSH and CDR2 as LQKENI. V lost 8 bases, J lost 0 bases, and 4 bases stayed unmatched. This CDR3 region has 14 residues. This rearrangement joins TRBV18 to TRBJ2-3, with 8 positions matching TRBD2. The TCR sequence derives from a woman aged 35 to 49 who had recovered from COVID-19. The sequenced sample was PBMCs or T cells enriched from blood (not recorded which). This CDR3 is CASASGSSTDTQYF. DNA of the CDR3: TGTGCCAGCGCGAGCGGGAGTAGCACAGATACGCAGTATTTT.